This is a list of T cell receptor beta chains from one sample in a study of blood T cells in healthy people across ages. TCRdb re-derived calls from the 5' RACE reads in MiXCR, one entry per CDR3 protein. The sample comprises hundreds of thousands of distinct CDR3 sequences, roughly 44% of which are singletons, and approximately 22% rests with the top ten. Sequences were obtained from blood. The receptors derive from a woman aged 55-70 years in good health. The CDR3 runs from the conserved cysteine through the conserved F or W. Each record gives: V gene, CDR3 length, J gene, CDR3 protein.

v_gene: TRBV28; len: 17; j_gene: TRBJ2-3; CDR3aa: CASSGALAGDFGDTQYF
v_gene: TRBV3-1; len: 16; j_gene: TRBJ1-1; CDR3aa: CASSQGGTGLNTEAFF
v_gene: TRBV5-1; len: 16; j_gene: TRBJ2-7; CDR3aa: CASSLGTSGRWYEQYF
v_gene: TRBV20-1; len: 14; j_gene: -; CDR3aa: CSARVTGRWETQYF
v_gene: TRBV24-1; len: 15; j_gene: -; CDR3aa: CATSGGQGIYNEQYF
v_gene: TRBV6-2/TRBV6-3; len: 15; j_gene: TRBJ2-1; CDR3aa: CVSTLAGVLYNEQFF
v_gene: TRBV4-3; len: 19; j_gene: TRBJ1-1; CDR3aa: CASSQDQGSLTGGSTEAFF
v_gene: TRBV27; len: 16; j_gene: TRBJ2-7; CDR3aa: CASSFQPPGTIYEQYF
v_gene: TRBV28; len: 13; j_gene: TRBJ1-2; CDR3aa: CASSLYPAYGYTF
v_gene: TRBV5-1; len: 12; j_gene: TRBJ1-1; CDR3aa: CASSPGGPAAFF
v_gene: TRBV7-2; len: 14; j_gene: TRBJ2-3; CDR3aa: CASSPGANADTQYF
v_gene: TRBV6-2/TRBV6-3; len: 16; j_gene: TRBJ2-3; CDR3aa: CASSRRLAINPDTQYF
v_gene: TRBV20-1; len: 12; j_gene: TRBJ2-3; CDR3aa: CSVSGSKDTQYF
v_gene: TRBV7-2; len: 15; j_gene: TRBJ2-1; CDR3aa: CASSLNGGGGGEQFF
v_gene: TRBV27; len: 13; j_gene: -; CDR3aa: CASSDGGLVEQYF
v_gene: TRBV13; len: 14; j_gene: TRBJ2-7; CDR3aa: CASSMFGSIYEQYF
v_gene: TRBV7-2; len: 12; j_gene: TRBJ2-1; CDR3aa: CASSVTGTALFF
v_gene: TRBV20-1; len: 22; j_gene: TRBJ2-7; CDR3aa: CSVRGGPSGSKSQLGSTYEQYF
v_gene: TRBV20-1; len: 15; j_gene: TRBJ2-1; CDR3aa: CSAPTSGSLGNEQFF
v_gene: TRBV3-1; len: 16; j_gene: TRBJ2-1; CDR3aa: CASSHRRLAGGNEQFF
v_gene: TRBV20-1; len: 15; j_gene: TRBJ2-7; CDR3aa: CSARVLAPNLYEQYF
v_gene: TRBV20-1; len: 18; j_gene: TRBJ2-5; CDR3aa: CSARIMPGQRGNQETQYF
v_gene: TRBV20-1; len: 14; j_gene: TRBJ2-1; CDR3aa: CSAKLAGGSGEQFF
v_gene: TRBV15; len: 15; j_gene: TRBJ1-5; CDR3aa: CATSNRQGGFQPQHF
v_gene: TRBV20-1; len: 16; j_gene: TRBJ1-4; CDR3aa: CSARPGQGATNEKLFF
v_gene: TRBV7-2; len: 15; j_gene: TRBJ2-7; CDR3aa: CASSPGLAGMYEQYF
v_gene: TRBV29-1; len: 12; j_gene: TRBJ2-7; CDR3aa: CSIRDRPYEQYF
v_gene: TRBV25-1; len: 14; j_gene: TRBJ1-2; CDR3aa: CASSEGGTFYGYTF
v_gene: TRBV7-9; len: 15; j_gene: TRBJ2-5; CDR3aa: CASSFVGQGAETQYF
v_gene: TRBV14; len: 15; j_gene: TRBJ2-7; CDR3aa: CASSRPGTGFNEQYF
v_gene: TRBV11-1; len: 13; j_gene: -; CDR3aa: CASSLLRDYEQYF
v_gene: TRBV20-1; len: 13; j_gene: TRBJ1-1; CDR3aa: CSARDSKGWGAFF
v_gene: TRBV14; len: 18; j_gene: -; CDR3aa: CASSQDERMTVPPSEQYF
v_gene: TRBV20-1; len: 13; j_gene: TRBJ1-2; CDR3aa: CSAKWTANYGYTF
v_gene: TRBV29-1; len: 16; j_gene: TRBJ2-3; CDR3aa: CSVEDRKVLSTDTQYF
v_gene: TRBV4-3; len: 15; j_gene: TRBJ2-5; CDR3aa: CASSLRLAGISEQYF
v_gene: TRBV12-3/TRBV12-4; len: 14; j_gene: -; CDR3aa: CASSYGTSGNEQYF
v_gene: TRBV5-1; len: 12; j_gene: TRBJ1-4; CDR3aa: CASSLDSEKLFF
v_gene: TRBV20-1; len: 12; j_gene: TRBJ1-6; CDR3aa: CSAHRANSPLHF
v_gene: TRBV29-1; len: 13; j_gene: TRBJ1-2; CDR3aa: CSVAGQGVYGYTF
v_gene: TRBV5-1; len: 15; j_gene: TRBJ2-7; CDR3aa: CASSLEQGAYYEQYF
v_gene: TRBV7-2; len: 19; j_gene: TRBJ2-3; CDR3aa: CASSSTGLAGPLSTDTQYF
v_gene: TRBV20-1; len: 12; j_gene: TRBJ1-2; CDR3aa: CSARVSGSGYTF
v_gene: TRBV27; len: 16; j_gene: TRBJ2-3; CDR3aa: CASSLGLAGGEGTQYF
v_gene: TRBV3-1; len: 15; j_gene: TRBJ1-2; CDR3aa: CASSQAGGAAYGYTF
v_gene: TRBV9; len: 15; j_gene: TRBJ2-7; CDR3aa: CASSVGQGAPYEQYF
v_gene: TRBV27; len: 14; j_gene: TRBJ1-2; CDR3aa: CASSLSGGAYGYTF
v_gene: TRBV27; len: 15; j_gene: -; CDR3aa: CASSSITSGNYEQYF
v_gene: TRBV11-2; len: 14; j_gene: TRBJ2-1; CDR3aa: CASSFKAGGYEQFF
v_gene: TRBV2; len: 13; j_gene: TRBJ2-3; CDR3aa: CAGLRRAEDTQYF
v_gene: TRBV18; len: 14; j_gene: TRBJ2-1; CDR3aa: CASSPLQAGDEQFF
v_gene: TRBV29-1; len: 12; j_gene: TRBJ1-2; CDR3aa: CSVDTLNYGYTF
v_gene: TRBV6-5; len: 15; j_gene: TRBJ1-1; CDR3aa: CASSEGGNLRTEAFF
v_gene: TRBV6-5; len: 14; j_gene: TRBJ2-7; CDR3aa: CASRLDYYNNEQYF